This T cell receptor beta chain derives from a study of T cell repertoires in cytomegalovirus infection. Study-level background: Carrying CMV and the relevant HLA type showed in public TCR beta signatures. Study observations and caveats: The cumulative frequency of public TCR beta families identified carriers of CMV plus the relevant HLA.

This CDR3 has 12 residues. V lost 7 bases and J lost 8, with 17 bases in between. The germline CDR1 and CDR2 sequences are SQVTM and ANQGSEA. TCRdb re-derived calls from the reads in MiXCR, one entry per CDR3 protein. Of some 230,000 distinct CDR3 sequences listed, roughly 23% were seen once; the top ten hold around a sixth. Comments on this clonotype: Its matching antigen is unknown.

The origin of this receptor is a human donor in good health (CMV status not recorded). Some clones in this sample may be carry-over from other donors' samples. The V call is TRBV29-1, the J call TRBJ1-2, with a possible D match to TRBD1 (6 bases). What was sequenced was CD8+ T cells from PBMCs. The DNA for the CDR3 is TGCAGCGCCCCGGGACACTTGGGAGGCTACACCTTC. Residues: CSAPGHLGGYTF.